This T cell receptor (beta chain) appears in the sequencing data of a study of cytomegalovirus exposure and HLA in healthy donors. Overall study context: The 90 to 150 validation repertoires, a later analysis reported, used the same platform as the roughly 650 repertoires from the first cohort.

TCRdb keeps only in-frame clones here, not all; method: immunoSEQ multiplex PCR. The profile shows 110,000 to 150,000 clones, approximately 94% of them singletons. General study results and limits: Researchers catalogued roughly 170 TCR beta chains as cytomegalovirus-associated. Researchers reported that a few CMV-associated chains were confirmed in vitro as CMV antigen-specific.

Comments on this clone: Its specificity is unknown.

The receptor was isolated from a young man in good health and CMV-seropositive. Sequencing was performed on PBMCs.

The CDR3 region has the DNA TGTGCCAGCAGCTTGCAGGGGGCGTTGAACACTGAAGCTTTCTTT. Translating gives CASSLQGALNTEAFF. The J gene is TRBJ1-1, the V gene TRBV5-4, with TRBD1 matching over 8 bases. The V gene end was trimmed by 1 base and the J gene end by 0 bases; junction bases not matched to a gene: 2. The CDR3 has 15 residues. Germline lookup yields CDR1 SGHNT and CDR2 YYREEE (reference sequence).